What follows are 27 T cell receptor beta chains derived from one specimen sequenced in a study of blood T cell repertoires in COVID-19. The protocol was immunoSEQ multiplex PCR, while the TCRdb copy is restricted to in-frame clones and leaves out a portion. Of about 340,000 clones listed, about 88% are singletons. Sequencing used peripheral blood. Every receptor here comes from a woman in her 70s with COVID-19, enrolled during active disease.

This clone was detected only a few times. The rearrangement links TRBV5-1 to TRBJ2-2; D perhaps matches TRBD1 (6 bases). The CDR3 consists of 14 residues. V lost 5 bases to trimming and J lost 4 bases, with 12 bases between them. Germline CDR1 is SGHRS and CDR2 is YFSETQ. The CDR3 loop reads CASSYTGPTGELFF. CDR3 bases: TGCGCCAGCAGTTATACAGGGCCCACCGGGGAGCTGTTTTTT.

J is TRBJ1-2 and V is TRBV5-4; a possible D gene is TRBD1 (5 bases). The ends were cut back, 0 bases at V and 2 bases at J, with 14 bases in the middle. This CDR3 is 16 amino acids long. Germline CDR1 is SGHNT and CDR2 is YYREEE (reference sequence). This CDR3 is CASSLAGSGKNYGYTF. CDR3 nucleotides: TGTGCCAGCAGCTTGGCCGGTTCAGGGAAGAACTATGGCTACACCTTC.

Comments on this clone: The identical CDR3 is also encoded by other nucleotide sequences in the sample. The chain employs TRBV7-2 and TRBJ2-3, with TRBD2 matching 8 bases. Losses at the gene ends were 1 base for V and 1 base for J; bases not matched to a gene: 1. The CDR3 consists of 15 residues. Germline CDR1 and CDR2: SGHTA and FQGNSA. Here the CDR3 DNA reads TGTGCCAGCAGCTTAGGTAGCGGGGGCACAGATACGCAGTATTTT. As protein: CASSLGSGGTDTQYF.

This sequence joins TRBV10-2 and TRBJ2-7, with TRBD1 identical over 7 bases. The trim removed 0 bases at V and 5 bases at J, leaving 4 bases unmatched. The CDR3 is made up of 14 amino acids. The germline V gene has CDR1 WSHSY and CDR2 SAAADI. In DNA, the CDR3 is TGCGCCAGCAGTGAGTCTAGGGGACAGAACGAGCAGTACTTC. As protein: CASSESRGQNEQYF.

The sample holds one count of this clone. This chain uses TRBV3-1 (or the pseudogene TRBV3-2) with TRBJ2-3; D call uncertain. The CDR3 totals 15 residues. Per the germline V gene, CDR1 is LGHDT and CDR2 is YNNKEL (reference sequence). V was pared by 3 bases and J by 0 bases, with 10 bases between. CDR3 in amino acids: CASSQAGSSTDTQYF. In nucleotides, the CDR3 is TGTGCCAGCAGCCAGGCAGGTTCTAGCACAGATACGCAGTATTTT.

CDR3: CASSGGGREAFF. The CDR3 DNA sequence: TGTGCCAGCAGTGGGGGCGGCAGAGAAGCTTTCTTT. The chain is built from TRBV2 and TRBJ1-1; a weak D match, TRBD1 (5 bases). Germline values: CDR1 SNHLY, CDR2 FYNNEI. This CDR3 is built from 12 residues. Trimming removed 4 bases at V and 8 bases at J, with 11 bases between.

A single count supports this clone. J is TRBJ2-1 and V is TRBV12-5; 11 bases match TRBD2. This CDR3 has 18 amino acids. V trimming: 3 bases; J trimming: 9 bases; junction bases outside the gene matches: 16. CDR1 is LGHNT and CDR2 is FRNRAP in the germline V gene. The CDR3 region is CASGFSYAIGLAGGEQFF. CDR3 sequence (DNA): TGTGCTAGTGGTTTTAGCTACGCCATTGGGCTAGCGGGGGGTGAGCAGTTCTTC.

The chain recombines TRBV6-4 with TRBJ1-2; D unresolved. The CDR3 consists of 15 residues. Germline V CDR1 and CDR2: MRHNA, SNTAGT. Trimming took 6 bases from V and 0 from J, leaving 14 bases between them. DNA for the CDR3: TGTGCCAGCAGCCAGGCTCCGGAATCTAACTATGGCTACACCTTC. Protein sequence: CASSQAPESNYGYTF.

This chain connects TRBV27 to TRBJ2-2, with D unresolved. Trimming cost V 7 bases and J 5 bases, with 11 bases left between them. Germline loops: CDR1 MNHEY, CDR2 SMNVEV (reference sequence). This CDR3 contains 13 residues. The CDR3, as DNA: TGTGCCAGCACCCCCACGAGTACCGGGGAGCTGTTTTTT. It yields the protein CASTPTSTGELFF.

V is TRBV27 and J is TRBJ1-5; D is unclear. The V gene's germline CDR1 is MNHEY and CDR2 SMNVEV (reference sequence). Between the trimmed V and J ends, which lost 2 bases and 4 bases, there was a span of 12 bases. The CDR3 has 15 residues. The CDR3 DNA is TGTGCCAGCAGTTTAGCGCCAGGTAGGAATCAGCCCCAGCATTTT. Translated: CASSLAPGRNQPQHF.

V usage is TRBV7-6 and J usage is TRBJ1-4; a possible D gene is TRBD1 (5 bases). Trimming shortened V by 1 base and J by 7 bases, and 13 bases separated the two germline ends. CDR1 SGHVS and CDR2 FNYEAQ come from the germline V gene. The CDR3 runs to 15 residues. The CDR3 loop is CASSLVGGESEKLFF. In DNA form, the CDR3 reads TGTGCCAGCAGCTTAGTAGGAGGGGAGAGTGAAAAACTGTTTTTT.

The rearrangement joins TRBV19 to TRBJ2-7, with D possibly being TRBD1 (6 bases). Germline values: CDR1 LNHDA, CDR2 SQIVND (reference sequence). The V end lost 6 bases, the J end lost 2 bases, and 11 bases lay between the germline ends. The CDR3 totals 13 residues. CDR3 loop: CASSQGIAYEQYF. As DNA, the CDR3 is TGTGCCAGTAGCCAGGGGATAGCCTACGAGCAGTACTTC.

The V call is TRBV5-1, the J call TRBJ2-7; 9 nucleotides line up with TRBD2. Germline V gene data show CDR1 as SGHRS and CDR2 as YFSETQ. Losses at the gene ends were 0 bases for V and 4 bases for J; bases not matched to a gene: 11. The CDR3 totals 17 residues. This CDR3 reads CASSLGPTSGFFYEQYF. The DNA of the CDR3 is TGCGCCAGCAGCTTGGGCCCGACTAGCGGTTTCTTTTACGAGCAGTACTTC.

The chain combines TRBV30 with TRBJ1-2; D is undetermined. This CDR3 contains 12 residues. CDR1 and CDR2 (germline): GTSNPN, SVGIG (reference sequence). V was shortened by 3 bases and J by 2 bases, with 7 bases between the two germline ends. The CDR3 loop is CAWRGVNYGYTF. CDR3 coding DNA: TGTGCCTGGAGGGGCGTGAACTATGGCTACACCTTC.

Turning to this clone: The identical CDR3 is also encoded by other nucleotide sequences in the sample. This chain links TRBV24-1 with TRBJ1-5; 7 bases map to TRBD1. Germline assignment: CDR1 KGHDR and CDR2 SFDVKD. The CDR3 length is 15 residues. After removal of 4 bases from V and 2 bases from J, the junction contained 4 bases not matched to a gene. This chain's CDR3 is CATSDPTGGNQPQHF. CDR3 in DNA: TGTGCCACCAGTGACCCCACAGGGGGCAATCAGCCCCAGCATTTT.

The gene calls are TRBV2 and TRBJ1-1; D perhaps matches TRBD1 (5 bases). Looked up from germline, CDR1 is SNHLY and CDR2 is FYNNEI. The V gene lost 8 bases and the J gene lost 3 bases, with 16 bases spanning the gap. The CDR3 totals 14 residues. CDR3 loop: CASQPGRGDTEAFF. The CDR3 nucleotides read TGTGCCAGCCAACCGGGACGGGGGGACACTGAAGCTTTCTTT.

This chain links TRBV5-4 with TRBJ2-6; D may be TRBD1 (5 bases). Between the trimmed V and J ends, which lost 0 bases and 2 bases, there was a span of 12 bases. The germline V gene encodes CDR1 SGHNT and CDR2 YYREEE (reference sequence). The length of the CDR3 is 17 residues. The DNA for the CDR3 is TGTGCCAGCAGCTTGGGGCGCCTGGACACTGGGGCCAACGTCCTGACTTTC. Its protein product is CASSLGRLDTGANVLTF.

The chain's CDR3 is CAISDRGQGYGYTF. DNA of the CDR3: TGTGCCATCAGTGACAGGGGGCAAGGGTATGGCTACACCTTC. This chain connects TRBV10-3 to TRBJ1-2, with 8 positions matching TRBD1. J lost 5 bases, V lost 3 bases, and 5 bases had no gene match. The CDR3 runs to 14 residues. Germline V lookup: CDR1 ENHRY, CDR2 SYGVKD.

V gene TRBV5-1 combines with J gene TRBJ2-2; 12 bases fit TRBD2. Germline CDR1 SGHRS, CDR2 YFSETQ. This CDR3 has 15 residues. With 0 bases clipped from V and 10 bases from J, the junction kept 4 bases outside the gene matches. The CDR3 coding sequence is TGCGCCAGCAGCTTGGAGACTAGCGGGGGTCAGGAGCTGTTTTTT. It specifies CASSLETSGGQELFF.

J is TRBJ2-3 and V is TRBV5-1, with a weak D call TRBD1 (5 bases). Trimming cost V 7 bases and J 2 bases, with 11 bases left between them. This CDR3 region has 13 residues. Germline CDR1 and CDR2: SGHRS and YFSETQ. The CDR3 protein is CASRPGPTDTQYF. CDR3 in DNA: TGCGCCAGCCGTCCAGGGCCCACAGATACGCAGTATTTT. Full variable domain (rest looked up from reference TRBV5-1 and TRBJ2-3): KAGVTQTPRYLIKTRGQQVTLSCSPISGHRSVSWYQQTPGQGLQFLFEYFSETQRNKGNFPGRFSGRQFSNSRSEMNVSTLELGDSALYLCASRPGPTDTQYFGPGTRLTVL.

The rearrangement uses TRBV10-3 and TRBJ2-7; D gene ambiguous. CDR1 and CDR2 from the germline V gene are ENHRY and SYGVKD. V dropped 4 bases and J dropped 7 bases, with 14 bases sitting between them. The CDR3 is 13 residues long. The CDR3 protein is CAISAAEYQEQYF. The CDR3 bases are TGTGCCATCAGTGCGGCGGAGTACCAAGAGCAGTACTTC.

This chain connects TRBV18 to TRBJ1-1; TRBD1 aligns across 8 bases. Germline V CDR1 and CDR2: KGHSH, LQKENI. CDR3 length: 14 residues. The V gene end was trimmed by 5 bases and the J gene end by 4 bases; junction bases not matched to a gene: 6. The CDR3 spells CASSMTGASTEAFF. DNA for the CDR3: TGTGCCAGCTCAATGACAGGGGCGAGCACTGAAGCTTTCTTT.

This chain joins TRBV10-3 and TRBJ1-1; TRBD1 aligns across 11 bases. The V segment lost 0 bases and the J segment 5 bases; nucleotides outside the gene matches: 8. This CDR3 region has 17 residues. Germline V gene lookup returns CDR1 ENHRY and CDR2 SYGVKD. This CDR3 is CAISESGQGAYLTEAFF. The CDR3 region has the DNA TGTGCCATCAGTGAGTCCGGACAGGGGGCTTATTTGACTGAAGCTTTCTTT.

This chain links TRBV30 with TRBJ2-7; 8 nucleotides agree with TRBD2. Per germline, CDR1 GTSNPN and CDR2 SVGIG (reference sequence). With V trimmed by 2 bases and J by 2 bases, 17 bases remained unmatched. The CDR3 sequence is 18 residues long. In DNA, the CDR3 is TGTGCCTGGAGTTCACCGGGTAGCGGGGCCTATTTAACCTACGAGCAGTACTTC. This sequence encodes CAWSSPGSGAYLTYEQYF.

This clone was picked up one time. The V gene is TRBV6-6, the J gene TRBJ1-1; TRBD1 might be the D (6 bases). The germline V and J ends were trimmed by 2 bases and 1 base, with 11 bases remaining between them. CDR1 and CDR2 (germline): MNHNY, SVGAGI (reference sequence). This CDR3 has 15 residues. The CDR3 here is CASSYEGVENTEAFF. The DNA for the CDR3 is TGTGCCAGCAGTTACGAGGGGGTGGAGAACACTGAAGCTTTCTTT.

The chain has TRBV6-5 and TRBJ2-5; perhaps TRBD2 as D (5 bases). The CDR3 is 12 amino acids. V was pared by 6 bases and J by 5 bases, with 10 bases between. Germline CDR1 reads MNHEY; CDR2 reads SVGAGI. CDR3 nucleotides: TGTGCCAGCAGCCCGACGGGGGAGACCCAGTACTTC. It yields the protein CASSPTGETQYF.

V and J are TRBV6-6 and TRBJ1-2; no firm D call. V was trimmed by 4 bases and J by 2 bases, leaving 5 bases between them. Germline V gene data show CDR1 as MNHNY and CDR2 as SVGAGI (reference sequence). The length of the CDR3 is 12 residues. For the CDR3, the DNA is TGTGCCAGCAGTTCACAGAACTATGGCTACACCTTC. Translating gives CASSSQNYGYTF.